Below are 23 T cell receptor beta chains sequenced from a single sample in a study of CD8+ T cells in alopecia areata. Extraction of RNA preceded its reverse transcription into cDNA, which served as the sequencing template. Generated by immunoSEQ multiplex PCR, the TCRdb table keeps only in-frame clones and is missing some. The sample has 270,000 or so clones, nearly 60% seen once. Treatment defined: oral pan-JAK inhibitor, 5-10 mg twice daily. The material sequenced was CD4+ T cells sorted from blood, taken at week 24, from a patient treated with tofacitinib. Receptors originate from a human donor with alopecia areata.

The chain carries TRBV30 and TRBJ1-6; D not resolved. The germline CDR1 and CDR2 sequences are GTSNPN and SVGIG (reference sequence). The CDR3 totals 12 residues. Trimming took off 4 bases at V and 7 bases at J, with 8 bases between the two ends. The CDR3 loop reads CAWTAGNSPLHF. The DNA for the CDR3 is TGTGCCTGGACGGCCGGGAATTCACCCCTCCACTTT.

The DNA of the CDR3 is TGTGCCATCTGCCGGGACAGCTTATGTAACTATGGCTACACCTTC. Its translation: CAICRDSLCNYGYTF. The V gene is TRBV28, the J gene TRBJ1-2; 7 nucleotides line up with TRBD1. Trimming took 10 bases from V and 1 from J; bases not matched to a gene: 12. Germline values: CDR1 MDHEN, CDR2 SYDVKM. CDR3 length equals 15 residues.

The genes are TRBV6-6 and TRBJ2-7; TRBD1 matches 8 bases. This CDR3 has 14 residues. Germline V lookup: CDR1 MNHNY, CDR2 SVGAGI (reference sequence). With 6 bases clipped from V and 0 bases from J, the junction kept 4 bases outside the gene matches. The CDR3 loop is CASRSGQASYEQYF. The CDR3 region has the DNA TGTGCCAGCAGGTCGGGACAGGCCTCCTACGAGCAGTACTTC.

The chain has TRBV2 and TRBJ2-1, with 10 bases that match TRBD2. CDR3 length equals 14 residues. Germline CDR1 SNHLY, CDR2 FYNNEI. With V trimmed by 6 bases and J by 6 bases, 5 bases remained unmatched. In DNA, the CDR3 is TGTGCCAGCAGGGATAGCGGGGGGTTCAATGAGCAGTTCTTC. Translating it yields CASRDSGGFNEQFF.

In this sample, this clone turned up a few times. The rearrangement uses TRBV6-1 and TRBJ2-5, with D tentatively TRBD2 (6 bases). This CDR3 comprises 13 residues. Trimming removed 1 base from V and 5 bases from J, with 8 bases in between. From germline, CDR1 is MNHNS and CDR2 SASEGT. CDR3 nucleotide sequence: TGTGCCAGCAGTGAAGTCGGGGGTGAGACCCAGTACTTC. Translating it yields CASSEVGGETQYF.

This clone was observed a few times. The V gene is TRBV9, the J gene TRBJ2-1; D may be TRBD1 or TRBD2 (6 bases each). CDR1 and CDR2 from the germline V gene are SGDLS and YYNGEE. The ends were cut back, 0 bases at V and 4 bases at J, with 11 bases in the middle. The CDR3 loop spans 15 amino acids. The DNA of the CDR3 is TGTGCCAGCAGCGTAGACGGGGGCCCTTACAATGAGCAGTTCTTC. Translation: CASSVDGGPYNEQFF.

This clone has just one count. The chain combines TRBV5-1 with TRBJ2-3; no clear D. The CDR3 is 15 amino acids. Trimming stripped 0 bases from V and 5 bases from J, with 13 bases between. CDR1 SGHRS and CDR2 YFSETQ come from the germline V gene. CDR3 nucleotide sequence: TGCGCCAGCAGCTTGGACGGAACTAACCAAGATACGCAGTATTTT. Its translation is CASSLDGTNQDTQYF. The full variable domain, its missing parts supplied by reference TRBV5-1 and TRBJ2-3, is KAGVTQTPRYLIKTRGQQVTLSCSPISGHRSVSWYQQTPGQGLQFLFEYFSETQRNKGNFPGRFSGRQFSNSRSEMNVSTLELGDSALYLCASSLDGTNQDTQYFGPGTRLTVL.

CDR3 coding DNA: TGTGCCAGCAGCGTAGACCCCGACCGGGCGGGGAGGAGGAACACTGAAGCTTTCTTT. It yields the protein CASSVDPDRAGRRNTEAFF. The chain recombines TRBV9 with TRBJ1-1; D call uncertain. V was cut by 0 bases and J by 1 base, with 22 bases left in between. Germline CDR1 reads SGDLS; CDR2 reads YYNGEE. This CDR3 has 19 amino acids.

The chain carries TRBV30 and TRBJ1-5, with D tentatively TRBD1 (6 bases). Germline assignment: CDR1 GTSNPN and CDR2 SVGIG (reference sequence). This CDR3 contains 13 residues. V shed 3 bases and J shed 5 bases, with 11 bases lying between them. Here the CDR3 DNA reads TGTGCCTGGAGCCTACGGACAGATCAGCCCCAGCATTTT. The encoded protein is CAWSLRTDQPQHF.

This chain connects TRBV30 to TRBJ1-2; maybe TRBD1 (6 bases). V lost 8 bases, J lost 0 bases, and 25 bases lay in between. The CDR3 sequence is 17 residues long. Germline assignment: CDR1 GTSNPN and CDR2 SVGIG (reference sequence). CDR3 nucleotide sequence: TGTGCCGGACGGAGTTCCCGATACAGGGATACTAACTATGGCTACACCTTC. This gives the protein CAGRSSRYRDTNYGYTF. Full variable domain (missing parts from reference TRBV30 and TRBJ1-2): SQTIHQWPATLVQPVGSPLSLECTVEGTSNPNLYWYRQAAGRGLQLLFYSVGIGQISSEVPQNLSASRPQDRQFILSSKKLLLSDSGFYLCAGRSSRYRDTNYGYTFGSGTRLTVV.

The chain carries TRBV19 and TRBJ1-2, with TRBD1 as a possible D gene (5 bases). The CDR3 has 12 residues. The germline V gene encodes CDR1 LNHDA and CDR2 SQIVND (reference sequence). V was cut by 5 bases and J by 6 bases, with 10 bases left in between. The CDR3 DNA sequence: TGTGCCAGTAGTTCCCCGGGACATGGCTACACCTTC. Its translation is CASSSPGHGYTF.

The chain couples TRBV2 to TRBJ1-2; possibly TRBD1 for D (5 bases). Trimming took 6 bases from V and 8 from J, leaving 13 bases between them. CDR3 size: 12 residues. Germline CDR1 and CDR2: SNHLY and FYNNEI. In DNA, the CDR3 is TGTGCCAGCAGCCGGGACCGCTCAGGCTACACCTTC. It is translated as CASSRDRSGYTF.

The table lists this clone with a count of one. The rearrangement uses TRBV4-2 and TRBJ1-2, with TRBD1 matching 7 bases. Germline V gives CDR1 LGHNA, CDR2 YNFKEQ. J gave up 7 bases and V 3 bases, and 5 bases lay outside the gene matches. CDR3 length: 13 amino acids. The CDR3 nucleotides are TGTGCCAGCAGCCAGGTCCGGGACAGTGGCTACACCTTC. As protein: CASSQVRDSGYTF.

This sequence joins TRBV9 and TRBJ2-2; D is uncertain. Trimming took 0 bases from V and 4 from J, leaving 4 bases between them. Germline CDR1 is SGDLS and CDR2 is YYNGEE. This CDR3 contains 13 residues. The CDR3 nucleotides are TGTGCCAGCAGCGTAGTGACCACCGGGGAGCTGTTTTTT. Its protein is CASSVVTTGELFF.

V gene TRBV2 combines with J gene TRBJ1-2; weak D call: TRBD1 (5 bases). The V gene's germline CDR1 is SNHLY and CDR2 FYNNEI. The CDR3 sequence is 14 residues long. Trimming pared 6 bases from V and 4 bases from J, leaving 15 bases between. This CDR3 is CASSRDALLYGYTF. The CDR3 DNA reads TGTGCCAGCAGCCGGGACGCACTTCTCTATGGCTACACCTTC. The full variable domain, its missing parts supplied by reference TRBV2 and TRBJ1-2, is EPEVTQTPSHQVTQMGQEVILRCVPISNHLYFYWYRQILGQKVEFLVSFYNNEISEKSEIFDDQFSVERPDGSNFTLKIRSTKLEDSAMYFCASSRDALLYGYTFGSGTRLTVV.

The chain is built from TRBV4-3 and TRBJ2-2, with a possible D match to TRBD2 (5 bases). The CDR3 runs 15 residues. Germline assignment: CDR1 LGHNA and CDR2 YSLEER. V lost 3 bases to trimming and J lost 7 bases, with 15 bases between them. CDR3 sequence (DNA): TGCGCCAGCAGCCAGTCCACTAGATTCGGCGGGGAGCTGTTTTTT. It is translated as CASSQSTRFGGELFF.

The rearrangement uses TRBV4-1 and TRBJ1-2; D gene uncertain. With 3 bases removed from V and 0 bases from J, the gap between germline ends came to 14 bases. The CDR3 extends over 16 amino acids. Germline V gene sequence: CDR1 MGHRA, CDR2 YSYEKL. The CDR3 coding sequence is TGCGCCAGCAGCCAGGTGGCGGGTCAAGCTAACTATGGCTACACCTTC. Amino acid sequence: CASSQVAGQANYGYTF.

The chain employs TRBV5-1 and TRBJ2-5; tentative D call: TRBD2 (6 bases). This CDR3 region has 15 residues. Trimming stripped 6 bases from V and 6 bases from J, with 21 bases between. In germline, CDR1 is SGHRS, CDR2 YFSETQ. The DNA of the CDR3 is TGCGCCAGCACTTCAACCCGGGCAGGAGGGAAGACCCAGTACTTC. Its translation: CASTSTRAGGKTQYF.

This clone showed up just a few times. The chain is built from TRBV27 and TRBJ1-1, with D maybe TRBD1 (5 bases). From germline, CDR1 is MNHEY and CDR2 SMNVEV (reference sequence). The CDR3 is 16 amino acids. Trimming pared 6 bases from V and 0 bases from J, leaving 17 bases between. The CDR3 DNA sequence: TGTGCCAGCAGCGTGGCACTTTCCAGGGTGAACACTGAAGCTTTCTTT. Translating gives CASSVALSRVNTEAFF.

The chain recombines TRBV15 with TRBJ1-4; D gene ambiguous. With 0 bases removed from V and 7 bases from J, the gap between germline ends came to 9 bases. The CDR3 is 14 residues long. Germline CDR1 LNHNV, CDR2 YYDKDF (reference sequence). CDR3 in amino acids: CATSRDLFGEKLFF. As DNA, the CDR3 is TGTGCCACCAGCAGAGATCTTTTCGGTGAAAAACTGTTTTTT.

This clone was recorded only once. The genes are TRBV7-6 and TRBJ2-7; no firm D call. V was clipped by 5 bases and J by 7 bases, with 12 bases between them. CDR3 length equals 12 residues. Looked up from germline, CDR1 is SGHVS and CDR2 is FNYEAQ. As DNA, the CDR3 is TGTGCCAGCAGCCACACGAGTGAGGAGCAGTACTTC. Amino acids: CASSHTSEEQYF.

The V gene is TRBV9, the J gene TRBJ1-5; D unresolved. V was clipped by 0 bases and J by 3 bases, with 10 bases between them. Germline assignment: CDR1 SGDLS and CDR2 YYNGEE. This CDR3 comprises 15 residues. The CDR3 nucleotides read TGTGCCAGCAGCGTAGCCTCCGGGATCAATCAGCCCCAGCATTTT. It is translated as CASSVASGINQPQHF.

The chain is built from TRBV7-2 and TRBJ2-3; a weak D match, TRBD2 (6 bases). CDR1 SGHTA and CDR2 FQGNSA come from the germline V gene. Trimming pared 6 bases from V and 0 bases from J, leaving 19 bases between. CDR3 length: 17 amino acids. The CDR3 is CASRPQEGRVSTDTQYF. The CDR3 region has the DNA TGTGCCAGCAGGCCCCAGGAGGGCAGGGTGAGCACAGATACGCAGTATTTT.